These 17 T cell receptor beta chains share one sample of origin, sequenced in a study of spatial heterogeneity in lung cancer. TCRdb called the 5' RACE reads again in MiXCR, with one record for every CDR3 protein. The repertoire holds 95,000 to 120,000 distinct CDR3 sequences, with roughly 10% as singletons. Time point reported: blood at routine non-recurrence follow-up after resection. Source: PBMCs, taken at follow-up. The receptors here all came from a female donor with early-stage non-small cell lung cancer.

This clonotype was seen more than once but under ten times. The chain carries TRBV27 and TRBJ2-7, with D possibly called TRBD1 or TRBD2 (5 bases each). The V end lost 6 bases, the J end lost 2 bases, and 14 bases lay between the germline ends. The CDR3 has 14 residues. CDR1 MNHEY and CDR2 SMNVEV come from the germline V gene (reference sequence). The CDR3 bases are TGTGCCAGCAGGGACCCGGGACGCACCTACGAGCAGTACTTC. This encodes CASRDPGRTYEQYF.

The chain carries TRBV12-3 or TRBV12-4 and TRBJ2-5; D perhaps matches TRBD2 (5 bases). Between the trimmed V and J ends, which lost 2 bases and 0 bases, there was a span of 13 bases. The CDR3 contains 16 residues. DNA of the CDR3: TGTGCCAGCAGTTTAAATCTCCCCGGGAACCAAGAGACCCAGTACTTC. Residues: CASSLNLPGNQETQYF.

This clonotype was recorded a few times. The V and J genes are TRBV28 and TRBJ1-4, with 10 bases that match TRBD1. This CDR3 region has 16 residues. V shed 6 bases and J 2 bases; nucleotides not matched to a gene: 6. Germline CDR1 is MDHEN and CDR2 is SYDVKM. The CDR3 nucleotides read TGTGCCAGCAGCCTGACAGGGGGCGTGACTAATGAAAAACTGTTTTTT. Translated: CASSLTGGVTNEKLFF.

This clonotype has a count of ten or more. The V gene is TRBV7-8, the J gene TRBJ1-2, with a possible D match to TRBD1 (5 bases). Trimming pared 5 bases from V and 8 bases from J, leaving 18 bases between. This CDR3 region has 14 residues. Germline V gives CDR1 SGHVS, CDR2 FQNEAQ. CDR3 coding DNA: TGTGCCAGCAGCCCCAGGGTACCCCAGGGAGGCTACACCTTC. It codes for CASSPRVPQGGYTF.

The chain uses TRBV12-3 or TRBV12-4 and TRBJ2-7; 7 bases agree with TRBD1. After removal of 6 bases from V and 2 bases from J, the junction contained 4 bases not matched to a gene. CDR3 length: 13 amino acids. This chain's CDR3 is CASRSTGPYEQYF. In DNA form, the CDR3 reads TGTGCCAGCAGGTCGACAGGGCCCTACGAGCAGTACTTC.

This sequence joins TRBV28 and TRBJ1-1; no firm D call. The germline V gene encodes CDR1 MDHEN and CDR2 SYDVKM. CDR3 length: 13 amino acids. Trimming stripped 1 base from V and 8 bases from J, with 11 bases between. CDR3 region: CASSLFLSEEAFF. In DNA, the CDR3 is TGTGCCAGCAGTTTATTCCTCTCCGAAGAAGCTTTCTTT.

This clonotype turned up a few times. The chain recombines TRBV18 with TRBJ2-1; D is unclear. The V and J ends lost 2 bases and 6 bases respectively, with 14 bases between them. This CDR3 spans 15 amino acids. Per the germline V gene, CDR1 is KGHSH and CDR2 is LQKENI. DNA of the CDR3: TGTGCCAGCTCACCATTGGTGCAGCCTTTCAATGAGCAGTTCTTC. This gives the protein CASSPLVQPFNEQFF. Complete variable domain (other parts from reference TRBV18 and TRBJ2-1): NAGVMQNPRHLVRRRGQEARLRCSPMKGHSHVYWYRQLPEEGLKFMVYLQKENIIDESGMPKERFSAEFPKEGPSILRIQQVVRGDSAAYFCASSPLVQPFNEQFFGPGTRLTVL.

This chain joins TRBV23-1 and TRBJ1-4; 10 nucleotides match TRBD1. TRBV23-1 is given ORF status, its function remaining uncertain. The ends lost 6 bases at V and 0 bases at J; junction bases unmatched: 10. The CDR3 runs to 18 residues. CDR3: CASRALRDRGPTNEKLFF. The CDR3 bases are TGCGCCAGCAGGGCCCTCCGGGACAGGGGACCAACTAATGAAAAACTGTTTTTT.

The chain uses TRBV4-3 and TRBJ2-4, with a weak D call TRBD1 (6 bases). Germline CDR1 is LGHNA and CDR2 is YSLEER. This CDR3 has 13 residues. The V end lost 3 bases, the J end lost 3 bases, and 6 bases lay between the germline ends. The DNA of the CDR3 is TGCGCCAGCAGCCAGGACAGCAAAAACATTCAGTACTTC. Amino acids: CASSQDSKNIQYF.

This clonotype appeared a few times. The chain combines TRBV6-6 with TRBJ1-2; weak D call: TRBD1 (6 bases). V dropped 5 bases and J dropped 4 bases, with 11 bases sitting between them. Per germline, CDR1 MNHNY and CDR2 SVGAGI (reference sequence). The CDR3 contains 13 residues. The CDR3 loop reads CASSEQGTYGYTF. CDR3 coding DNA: TGTGCCAGCAGTGAACAGGGTACCTATGGCTACACCTTC.

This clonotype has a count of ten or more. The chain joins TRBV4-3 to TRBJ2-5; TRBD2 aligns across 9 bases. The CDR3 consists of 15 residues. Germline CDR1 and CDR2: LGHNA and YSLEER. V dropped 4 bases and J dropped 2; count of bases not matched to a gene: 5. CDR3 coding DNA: TGCGCCAGCAGCCGAGGAAGCGGGAGGCAAGAGACCCAGTACTTC. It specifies CASSRGSGRQETQYF.

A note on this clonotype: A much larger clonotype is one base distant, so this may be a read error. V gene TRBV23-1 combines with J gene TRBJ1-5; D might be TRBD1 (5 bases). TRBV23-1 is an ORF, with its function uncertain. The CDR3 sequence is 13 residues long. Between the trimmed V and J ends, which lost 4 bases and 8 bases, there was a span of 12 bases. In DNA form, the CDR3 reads TGCGCCAGCAGTCGAGGGGATTTCGAGCCCCAGCATTTT. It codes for CASSRGDFEPQHF.

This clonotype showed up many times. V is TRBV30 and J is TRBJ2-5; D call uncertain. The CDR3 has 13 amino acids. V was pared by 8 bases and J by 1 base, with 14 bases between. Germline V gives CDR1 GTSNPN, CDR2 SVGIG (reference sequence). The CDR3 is CAGEMSIQETQYF. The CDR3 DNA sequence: TGTGCCGGAGAGATGTCGATCCAAGAGACCCAGTACTTC.

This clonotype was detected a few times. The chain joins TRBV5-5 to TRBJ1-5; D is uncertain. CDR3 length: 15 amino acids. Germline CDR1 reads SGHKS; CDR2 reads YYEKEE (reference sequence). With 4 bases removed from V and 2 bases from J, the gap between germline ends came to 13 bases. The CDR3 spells CASSRSGLGNQPQHF. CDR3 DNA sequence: TGTGCCAGCAGCCGCTCGGGCTTGGGCAATCAGCCCCAGCATTTT.

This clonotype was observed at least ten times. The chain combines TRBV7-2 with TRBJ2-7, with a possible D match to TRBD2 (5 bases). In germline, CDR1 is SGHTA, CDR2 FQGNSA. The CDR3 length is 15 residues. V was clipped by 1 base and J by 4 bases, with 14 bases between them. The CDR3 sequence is CASSLVASRKYEQYV. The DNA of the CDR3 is TGTGCCAGCAGCTTAGTGGCTAGCCGAAAGTACGAGCAGTACGTC.

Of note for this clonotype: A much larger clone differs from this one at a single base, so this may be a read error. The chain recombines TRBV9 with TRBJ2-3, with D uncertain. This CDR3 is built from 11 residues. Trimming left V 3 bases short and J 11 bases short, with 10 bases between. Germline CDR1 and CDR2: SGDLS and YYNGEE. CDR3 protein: CASSGQNMQYF. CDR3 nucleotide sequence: TGTGCCAGCAGCGGGCAGAATATGCAGTATTTT.

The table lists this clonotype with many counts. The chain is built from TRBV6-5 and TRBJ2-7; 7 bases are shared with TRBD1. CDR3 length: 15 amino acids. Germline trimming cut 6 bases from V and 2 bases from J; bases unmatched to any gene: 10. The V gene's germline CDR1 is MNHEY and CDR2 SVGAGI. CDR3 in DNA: TGTGCCAGCAGGGTAACAGGGGTGGGGACCTACGAGCAGTACTTC. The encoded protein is CASRVTGVGTYEQYF.